The T cell receptor (beta chain) described here comes from a study of early T cells in non-severe SARS-CoV-2 infection. The CDR3 length is 15 residues. V shed 4 bases and J 10 bases; nucleotides not matched to a gene: 11. Germline values: CDR1 SNHLY, CDR2 FYNNEI. From the 5' RACE reads, TCRdb called clonotypes with MiXCR, one entry per CDR3 protein. The top ten clones hold less than 3.5% of a sample with some 58,000 distinct CDR3 sequences, about 11% of them seen once. This clonotype was counted a few times. This specimen was whole blood, taken at baseline. The chain employs TRBV2 and TRBJ1-4, with 8 bases identical to TRBD1. This receptor was taken from an adult who was a healthcare worker with PCR-confirmed SARS-CoV-2 infection or an uninfected control (not recorded which). This CDR3 is CASSGDRDRTPKLFF. Here the CDR3 DNA reads TGTGCCAGCAGTGGCGACCGGGACAGGACCCCAAAACTGTTTTTT.